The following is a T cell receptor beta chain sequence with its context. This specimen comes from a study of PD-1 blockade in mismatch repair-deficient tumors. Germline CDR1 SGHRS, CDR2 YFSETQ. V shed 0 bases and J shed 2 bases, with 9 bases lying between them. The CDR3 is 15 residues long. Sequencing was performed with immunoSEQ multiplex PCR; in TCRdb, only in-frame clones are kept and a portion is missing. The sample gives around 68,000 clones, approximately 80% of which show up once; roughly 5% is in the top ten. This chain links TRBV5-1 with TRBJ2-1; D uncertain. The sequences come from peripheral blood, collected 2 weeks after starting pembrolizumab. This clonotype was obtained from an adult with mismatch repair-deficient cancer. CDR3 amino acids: CASSLGDGAYNEQFF. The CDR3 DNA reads TGCGCCAGCAGCTTGGGAGATGGGGCCTACAATGAGCAGTTCTTC.